The 6 T cell receptor beta chains in this list originate from one sample, sequenced in a study of beta chain features in type 1 diabetes. cDNA synthesis used the whole RNA isolate, giving expressed TCRB sequences. The method was immunoSEQ multiplex PCR; TCRdb's version includes in-frame clones alone and lacks a portion of them. The table has around 430,000 clones, 30% seen once. Material: naive CD4+ T cells from blood. These receptors were obtained from a man between 18 and 29 years old in good health.

The genes are TRBV25-1 and TRBJ2-1; D gene unclear. V was cut by 1 base and J by 8 bases, with 12 bases left in between. In germline, CDR1 is MGHDK, CDR2 SYGVNS. The CDR3 extends over 14 amino acids. The chain's CDR3 is CASSELEEFDEQFF. CDR3 DNA sequence: TGTGCCAGCAGTGAATTGGAAGAATTCGATGAGCAGTTCTTC.

The rearrangement joins TRBV30 to TRBJ2-6; D possibly corresponds to TRBD2 (5 bases). The V gene's germline CDR1 is GTSNPN and CDR2 SVGIG (reference sequence). CDR3 size: 14 residues. Trimming stripped 4 bases from V and 4 bases from J, with 11 bases between. The CDR3 region is CAWMRALGANVLTF. The CDR3 nucleotides read TGTGCCTGGATGAGGGCTCTCGGGGCCAACGTCCTGACTTTC. Together with reference TRBV30 and TRBJ2-6, the CDR3 gives the full variable domain: SQTIHQWPATLVQPVGSPLSLECTVEGTSNPNLYWYRQAAGRGLQLLFYSVGIGQISSEVPQNLSASRPQDRQFILSSKKLLLSDSGFYLCAWMRALGANVLTFGAGSRLTVL.

On this clone itself: This specimen includes other DNA sequences encoding the same CDR3. V gene TRBV20-1 combines with J gene TRBJ2-1; no reliable D call. The CDR3 is 11 residues long. CDR1 is DFQATT and CDR2 is SNEGSKA in the germline V gene (reference sequence). Trimming removed 6 bases from V and 4 bases from J, with 7 bases in between. The CDR3 loop is CSALGYNEQFF. The CDR3 DNA reads TGCAGTGCCCTGGGTTACAATGAGCAGTTCTTC.

The chain recombines TRBV9 with TRBJ1-1, with TRBD1 as a possible D gene (6 bases). Trimming removed 4 bases at V and 4 bases at J, with 20 bases between. From germline, CDR1 is SGDLS and CDR2 YYNGEE. This CDR3 contains 16 residues. CDR3 amino acids: CASSPPRVGGSTEAFF. The CDR3 bases are TGTGCCAGCAGCCCACCTAGAGTAGGGGGTAGCACTGAAGCTTTCTTT.

There are a few counts of this clone. V gene TRBV2 combines with J gene TRBJ2-5, with D hard to call. The V gene's germline CDR1 is SNHLY and CDR2 FYNNEI. This CDR3 has 12 residues. V lost 7 bases and J 3 bases, leaving 9 bases between the germline ends. This CDR3 reads CASTSDKETQYF. CDR3 nucleotides: TGTGCCAGCACAAGTGACAAAGAGACCCAGTACTTC.

The chain employs TRBV7-2 and TRBJ2-1; D remains unclear. Trimming shortened V by 1 base and J by 7 bases, and 11 bases separated the two germline ends. CDR1 is SGHTA and CDR2 is FQGNSA in the germline V gene. The length of the CDR3 is 14 residues. Written as DNA, the CDR3 is TGTGCCAGCAGCTTAGATATGAGTCGGAATGAGCAGTTCTTC. This gives the protein CASSLDMSRNEQFF. Drawing the rest from reference TRBV7-2 and TRBJ2-1, the complete variable domain is GAGVSQSPSNKVTEKGKDVELRCDPISGHTALYWYRQSLGQGLEFLIYFQGNSAPDKSGLPSDRFSAERTGGSVSTLTIQRTQQEDSAVYLCASSLDMSRNEQFFGPGTRLTVL.